This TCR beta chain was retrieved from a study of blood T cell repertoires in COVID-19. Study overall: PBMCs, B-cell-depleted T cells, or T cells were the source of the cDNA or gDNA that made up the material.

V was clipped by 3 bases and J by 5 bases; unmatched bases: 7. The length of the CDR3 is 14 residues. Germline CDR1 SGHRS, CDR2 YFSETQ. Measured with immunoSEQ multiplex PCR; TCRdb has only the in-frame clones, and not every one. Among 140,000 to 150,000 clones listed, around 82% were seen once. The TCR comes from a man aged 60-69 years with acute or convalescent COVID-19. What was sequenced was peripheral blood. This chain connects TRBV5-1 to TRBJ1-1, with 7 bases lining up with TRBD1. This CDR3 reads CASSSRQGMTEAFF. The CDR3 nucleotides are TGCGCCAGCAGCTCGCGACAGGGAATGACTGAAGCTTTCTTT.